Shown below are 28 T cell receptor beta chains from a single sample sequenced in a study of T cells in Graves' hyperthyroidism and ophthalmopathy. Amplification targeted TCR beta CDR3 regions from RNA transcripts. HTBI primers drove first-round RT-PCR of the TCR CDR3. Using its own MiXCR run on the multiplex PCR reads, TCRdb lists one record per CDR3 protein. The sample holds fewer than 650,000 distinct CDR3 sequences, about 15% seen once. Sequenced sample: blood. These receptors all stem from a woman aged 40-49 years with Graves' hyperthyroidism.

There are many counts of this clonotype. The chain employs TRBV12-3 or TRBV12-4 and TRBJ1-1, with TRBD1 matching over 8 bases. V dropped 2 bases and J dropped 3; count of bases not matched to a gene: 11. The CDR3 runs 17 residues. This CDR3 is CASSLRLLRGPHTEAFF. The CDR3 nucleotides read TGTGCCAGCAGTTTACGGCTTCTCAGGGGGCCTCACACTGAAGCTTTCTTT.

This clonotype occurred many times. The V and J genes are TRBV28 and TRBJ1-2; TRBD1 agrees at 7 bases. The length of the CDR3 is 14 residues. V gave up 1 base and J gave up 8 bases; unmatched junction bases: 7. Germline CDR1 is MDHEN and CDR2 is SYDVKM. As DNA, the CDR3 is TGTGCCAGCAGTTTATCAGCGCAGGGGGTGGGCTACACCTTC. Translation: CASSLSAQGVGYTF.

This clonotype occurred many times. V and J are TRBV5-1 and TRBJ2-3; D possibly corresponds to TRBD1 (5 bases). The germline V and J ends were trimmed by 3 bases and 0 bases, with 14 bases remaining between them. CDR3 length: 16 amino acids. Looked up from germline, CDR1 is SGHRS and CDR2 is YFSETQ. For the CDR3, the DNA is TGCGCCAGCAGCTCGCAGGGCGGTTTTAGCACAGATACGCAGTATTTT. It specifies CASSSQGGFSTDTQYF.

This clonotype was detected ten times or more. V is TRBV3-1 and J is TRBJ2-1, with D possibly matching TRBD2 (6 bases). V lost 4 bases and J lost 5, with 15 bases in between. Germline V CDR1 and CDR2: LGHDT, YNNKEL (reference sequence). The CDR3 totals 15 residues. The CDR3 loop reads CASSLGTERNNEQFF. For the CDR3, the DNA is TGTGCCAGCAGCCTTGGGACTGAACGTAACAATGAGCAGTTCTTC.

The genes are TRBV28 and TRBJ2-1; 8 positions match TRBD1. CDR1 is MDHEN, CDR2 SYDVKM, per germline. This CDR3 region has 15 residues. Trimming took 2 bases from V and 9 from J; bases not matched to a gene: 9. CDR3 nucleotide sequence: TGTGCCAGCAGTTTAGTCGGACAGGGAGGATTTGAGCAGTTCTTC. Amino acids: CASSLVGQGGFEQFF.

As concerns this clonotype: This may come from a read error, since a much larger clone is one base off. The J gene is TRBJ1-4, the V gene TRBV5-1; 9 bases fit TRBD1. The CDR3 covers 15 residues. Germline V gene lookup returns CDR1 SGHRS and CDR2 YFSETQ. The CDR3 DNA reads TGCGTCAGCAGCTGGACAGGGGATCGGTATGAAAAACTGTTTTTT. Its translation: CVSSWTGDRYEKLFF.

This clonotype has a count of ten or more. The genes are TRBV2 and TRBJ1-2, with D unclear. The CDR3 extends over 12 amino acids. Per the germline V gene, CDR1 is SNHLY and CDR2 is FYNNEI. V dropped 0 bases and J dropped 8 bases, with 7 bases sitting between them. In DNA form, the CDR3 reads TGTGCCAGCAGTGAAGCCGGGAGCGGCTACACCTTC. Its translation is CASSEAGSGYTF.

The sample holds many counts of this clonotype. The rearrangement links TRBV2 to TRBJ2-7, with 7 bases lining up with TRBD2. Trimming took 4 bases from V and 0 from J; bases not matched to a gene: 3. CDR1 and CDR2 from the germline V gene are SNHLY and FYNNEI. The CDR3 consists of 14 residues. CDR3 loop: CASSGRGSSYEQYF. The CDR3 bases are TGTGCCAGCAGTGGGCGGGGGAGCTCCTACGAGCAGTACTTC.

This clonotype was counted only a few times. V usage is TRBV5-4 and J usage is TRBJ2-1; a weak D match, TRBD1 (5 bases). Germline loops: CDR1 SGHNT, CDR2 YYREEE (reference sequence). This CDR3 has 14 residues. Trimming took 0 bases from V and 7 from J, leaving 11 bases between them. CDR3 DNA sequence: TGTGCCAGCAGCTTGGATCAGGGTACTAATGAGCAGTTCTTC. It encodes CASSLDQGTNEQFF. The full variable domain, its missing parts supplied by reference TRBV5-4 and TRBJ2-1, is ETGVTQSPTHLIKTRGQQVTLRCSSQSGHNTVSWYQQALGQGPQFIFQYYREEENGRGNFPPRFSGLQFPNYSSELNVNALELDDSALYLCASSLDQGTNEQFFGPGTRLTVL.

This clonotype was counted at least ten times. The chain carries TRBV7-9 and TRBJ2-5; TRBD1 aligns across 8 bases. The V gene's germline CDR1 is SEHNR and CDR2 FQNEAQ (reference sequence). Germline trimming cut 6 bases from V and 2 bases from J; bases unmatched to any gene: 5. The CDR3 covers 14 residues. The CDR3 region is CASRRGTGQETQYF. In DNA form, the CDR3 reads TGTGCCAGCAGACGTGGGACAGGACAAGAGACCCAGTACTTC.

V usage is TRBV20-1 and J usage is TRBJ2-3; D tentatively reads TRBD1 or TRBD2 (5 bases each). This CDR3 region has 11 residues. Trimming stripped 5 bases from V and 6 bases from J, with 9 bases between. Per germline, CDR1 DFQATT and CDR2 SNEGSKA (reference sequence). The CDR3 nucleotides read TGCAGTGCTGGGGGAGTGGATACGCAGTATTTT. Amino acid sequence: CSAGGVDTQYF.

This clonotype showed up many times. The rearrangement uses TRBV20-1 and TRBJ2-7, with D possibly TRBD1 on 6 matching bases. CDR1 DFQATT and CDR2 SNEGSKA come from the germline V gene (reference sequence). V dropped 0 bases and J dropped 0 bases, with 12 bases sitting between them. The CDR3 is 15 amino acids. The CDR3 DNA reads TGCAGTGCTAGAGAGGGACAAAAGTTCTCCTACGAGCAGTACTTC. It codes for CSAREGQKFSYEQYF.

This clonotype appeared many times. The genes are TRBV28 and TRBJ2-7; a possible D gene is TRBD2 (6 bases). V lost 6 bases to trimming and J lost 2 bases, with 11 bases between them. The germline gives CDR1 MDHEN, CDR2 SYDVKM. The CDR3 consists of 13 residues. This CDR3 is CASRPGSTYEQYF. As DNA, the CDR3 is TGTGCCAGCAGGCCCGGGAGTACCTACGAGCAGTACTTC.

This clonotype appeared many times. The rearrangement uses TRBV3-1 and TRBJ2-5; possible D gene TRBD2, 6 bases. This CDR3 is built from 13 residues. V lost 11 bases and J lost 1, with 14 bases in between. From germline, CDR1 is LGHDT and CDR2 YNNKEL (reference sequence). The CDR3 region is CAAGTYLQETQYF. The CDR3, as DNA: TGTGCCGCAGGGACTTATCTCCAAGAGACCCAGTACTTC.

V is TRBV6-5 and J is TRBJ2-1; no definite D call. The V gene lost 3 bases and the J gene lost 5 bases, with 5 bases spanning the gap. Germline V lookup: CDR1 MNHEY, CDR2 SVGAGI. The CDR3 has 12 amino acids. CDR3 nucleotide sequence: TGTGCCAGCAGTTATGAGAACAATGAGCAGTTCTTC. This encodes CASSYENNEQFF.

Many counts were recorded for this clonotype. The J gene is TRBJ1-6, the V gene TRBV30, with no clear D. The germline CDR1 and CDR2 sequences are GTSNPN and SVGIG (reference sequence). Trimming shortened V by 2 bases and J by 7 bases, and 9 bases separated the two germline ends. The CDR3 spans 13 residues. CDR3 sequence (DNA): TGTGCCTGGAGTATAAAGGCAAATTCACCCCTCCACTTT. Translation: CAWSIKANSPLHF.

This clonotype was recorded at least ten times. The J gene is TRBJ1-2, the V gene TRBV27; D is perhaps TRBD1 (6 bases). The CDR3 runs 12 residues. Germline CDR1 MNHEY, CDR2 SMNVEV (reference sequence). Trimming took off 2 bases at V and 6 bases at J, with 7 bases between the two ends. The CDR3 spells CASSLRGDGYTF. Here the CDR3 DNA reads TGTGCCAGCAGTTTAAGGGGGGATGGCTACACCTTC.

This clonotype was seen ten or more times. This chain connects TRBV5-4 to TRBJ2-3; TRBD2 might be the D (5 bases). From germline, CDR1 is SGHNT and CDR2 YYREEE (reference sequence). Trimming cost V 4 bases and J 4 bases, with 16 bases left between them. This CDR3 is built from 15 residues. Here the CDR3 reads CASSEGGLLADTQYF. The CDR3 nucleotides are TGTGCCAGCAGCGAAGGAGGTTTATTGGCAGATACGCAGTATTTT.

V gene TRBV5-1 combines with J gene TRBJ2-5; 7 bases match TRBD1. Germline CDR1 reads SGHRS; CDR2 reads YFSETQ. The CDR3 extends over 12 amino acids. The junction had 1 base not matched to a gene; V was cut back by 8 bases and J by 0 bases. The CDR3 protein is CARGQDQETQYF. In nucleotides, the CDR3 is TGCGCCAGAGGACAGGACCAAGAGACCCAGTACTTC.

The sample holds many counts of this clonotype. J is TRBJ1-2 and V is TRBV7-2; D might be TRBD1 (5 bases). This CDR3 has 12 residues. CDR1 SGHTA and CDR2 FQGNSA come from the germline V gene. The V end was cut by 10 bases, the J end by 0 bases, with 9 bases between. CDR3 nucleotides: TGTGCCACGCAGGGCCCTAACTATGGCTACACCTTC. It specifies CATQGPNYGYTF.

This clonotype was recorded a few times. This rearrangement joins TRBV12-3 or TRBV12-4 to TRBJ2-3, with D perhaps TRBD1 (5 bases). The CDR3 is 15 amino acids. The V gene lost 0 bases and the J gene lost 0 bases, with 7 bases spanning the gap. The CDR3 DNA sequence: TGTGCCAGCAGTTTAGCGACAGATAGCACAGATACGCAGTATTTT. Amino acids: CASSLATDSTDTQYF.

The chain has TRBV27 and TRBJ1-2; 8 bases align to TRBD1. This CDR3 spans 17 amino acids. Germline lookup yields CDR1 MNHEY and CDR2 SMNVEV (reference sequence). V was clipped by 2 bases and J by 2 bases; unmatched bases: 10. CDR3 loop: CASSLIPGGGQNYGYTF. The CDR3 DNA reads as TGTGCCAGCAGTTTAATTCCAGGGGGCGGACAGAACTATGGCTACACCTTC.

This clonotype appeared many times. The chain carries TRBV2 and TRBJ2-7; TRBD1 aligns across 8 bases. With 3 bases clipped from V and 3 bases from J, the junction kept 10 bases outside the gene matches. Germline CDR1 is SNHLY and CDR2 is FYNNEI. The CDR3 has 16 residues. Here the CDR3 reads CASSELVGTGNYEQYF. The CDR3 DNA follows: TGTGCCAGCAGTGAGCTGGTAGGGACAGGCAACTACGAGCAGTACTTC. Full variable domain (remainder filled in from reference TRBV2 and TRBJ2-7): EPEVTQTPSHQVTQMGQEVILRCVPISNHLYFYWYRQILGQKVEFLVSFYNNEISEKSEIFDDQFSVERPDGSNFTLKIRSTKLEDSAMYFCASSELVGTGNYEQYFGPGTRLTVT.

Many counts were recorded for this clonotype. The CDR3 DNA is TGTGCCAGCAGTAGATTACTGACTAGCGGGAGCTATGAGCAGTTCTTC. Protein product: CASSRLLTSGSYEQFF. The V gene is TRBV2, the J gene TRBJ2-1, with TRBD2 matching 12 bases. V was pared by 5 bases and J by 8 bases, with 10 bases of the junction left unmatched. The CDR3 sequence is 16 residues long. Germline-derived CDR1 and CDR2 are SNHLY and FYNNEI.

About this clonotype: A much larger clone differs by one base, so this may be a read error. V usage is TRBV20-1 and J usage is TRBJ2-7, with D perhaps matching TRBD1 or TRBD2 (5 bases each). In germline, CDR1 is DFQATT, CDR2 SNEGSKA (reference sequence). There are 15 residues in the CDR3. CDR3 in DNA: TGCAGTACTAGAACCAGGGTTTTGGCGTCCTACGAGCAGTACTTC. It yields the protein CSTRTRVLASYEQYF.

This clonotype was found many times. The chain carries TRBV12-3 or TRBV12-4 and TRBJ1-3; unclear D gene. V lost 10 bases and J 0 bases, leaving 22 bases between the germline ends. The CDR3 sequence is 17 residues long. The CDR3 reads CAIEGSGKAVSGNTIYF. DNA of the CDR3: TGTGCCATCGAAGGGTCGGGTAAAGCGGTCTCTGGAAACACCATATATTTT.

This clonotype has more than one count but fewer than ten. The chain recombines TRBV6-1 with TRBJ1-1, with TRBD1 identical over 8 bases. Germline trimming cut 0 bases from V and 11 bases from J; bases unmatched to any gene: 8. The CDR3 covers 14 residues. The V gene's germline CDR1 is MNHNS and CDR2 SASEGT. CDR3 sequence: CASSEARQGAVAFF. CDR3 DNA sequence: TGTGCCAGCAGTGAAGCGCGGCAGGGGGCGGTGGCTTTCTTT.

This clonotype was observed a few times. The chain carries TRBV7-2 and TRBJ2-1; D unresolved. The CDR3 covers 14 residues. The ends were cut back, 1 base at V and 9 bases at J, with 13 bases in the middle. From germline, CDR1 is SGHTA and CDR2 FQGNSA. CDR3 nucleotide sequence: TGTGCCAGCAGCTTAGTTAGAGAAGACGGTGAGCAGTTCTTC. This sequence encodes CASSLVREDGEQFF.